Here is one TCR beta chain with its context. From blood, about 240-550 ng of genomic DNA served as TRB template. Germline trimming cut 5 bases from V and 6 bases from J; bases unmatched to any gene: 4. The CDR3 sequence is 13 residues long. The germline gives CDR1 MNHEY, CDR2 SVGAGI. This record comes from a study of T and B cells in COVID-19 patients. BIOMED2 TRB-A/B primer pools were used in multiplex TRB PCR. One entry per CDR3 protein results from TCRdb running MiXCR on the multiplex PCR reads. The table lists 13,000 or so distinct CDR3 sequences, 28% of them singletons. The chain joins TRBV6-5 to TRBJ2-3; 8 bases fit TRBD2. The TCR comes from a human donor who had recovered from COVID-19. Specimen: blood. CDR3 sequence: CASSPGRVDTQYF. The CDR3 region has the DNA TGTGCCAGCAGTCCCGGGAGGGTGGATACGCAGTATTTT.